This TCR beta chain was recovered during a study of spatial heterogeneity in lung cancer. Time point defined: sample taken at primary tumor resection. Frozen PBMC, nontumor lung or tumor provided whole RNA, which was sequenced unsorted. TCRdb recomputed calls from the 5' RACE reads with MiXCR, one row per CDR3 protein. The sample lists around 3,500 distinct CDR3 sequences, roughly 9.8% occurring once. This clonotype was detected ten times or more. The CDR3 has 16 residues. CDR1 is SGHNT, CDR2 YYREEE, per germline (reference sequence). V was cut by 4 bases and J by 1 base, with 16 bases left in between.

This sequence joins TRBV5-4 and TRBJ2-3; maybe TRBD1 (6 bases). This TCR was sampled from a male donor with early-stage non-small cell lung cancer. This material consisted of normal lung tissue next to the tumor, taken at surgery. The CDR3 bases are TGTGCCAGCAGCCCGGACGTAGAGGGGGGCACAGATACGCAGTATTTT. Its translation is CASSPDVEGGTDTQYF.